The rows below give T cell receptor beta chains drawn from one sample of a study of T cell changes during pregnancy in multiple sclerosis. Measured with immunoSEQ multiplex PCR; TCRdb has only the in-frame clones, and not every one. The table records roughly 76,000 clones, under 95% of them present only once. The source material was CD4+ T cells from peripheral blood mononuclear cells, sampled in the second trimester of pregnancy. These receptors were taken from a female donor with multiple sclerosis, enrolled in a pregnancy study. CDR3s include the opening cysteine and the closing phenylalanine or tryptophan. D genes are given only for firm matches. Expanded clones get a size class; other rows say once, few or many, or leave the size out.

D gene: TRBD2; V gene: TRBV9; clone size: -; J gene: TRBJ2-1; CDR3 protein: CASSESGVGGYNEQFF; CDR3 DNA: TGTGCCAGCAGCGAGAGCGGGGTCGGAGGATACAATGAGCAGTTCTTC
D gene: TRBD2; V gene: TRBV5-4; clone size: -; J gene: TRBJ2-5; CDR3 protein: CASTFTGGTQYF; CDR3 DNA: TGTGCCAGCACCTTTACGGGGGGGACCCAGTACTTC
D gene: -; V gene: TRBV30; clone size: once; J gene: TRBJ1-4; CDR3 protein: CALLRGGNEKLFF; CDR3 DNA: TGTGCCCTGCTCCGTGGCGGGAATGAAAAACTGTTTTTT
D gene: TRBD2; V gene: TRBV15; clone size: -; J gene: TRBJ2-3; CDR3 protein: CATSGKSGTSGNTQYF; CDR3 DNA: TGTGCCACCAGCGGTAAATCCGGGACTAGTGGTAATACGCAGTATTTT
D gene: -; V gene: TRBV5-4; clone size: -; J gene: TRBJ2-1; CDR3 protein: CASSFRQEHEQFF; CDR3 DNA: TGTGCCAGCAGTTTTCGACAGGAACATGAGCAGTTCTTC
D gene: -; V gene: TRBV6-1; clone size: -; J gene: TRBJ2-3; CDR3 protein: CASGTEPVLDTQYF; CDR3 DNA: TGTGCCAGCGGGACTGAACCCGTTTTAGATACGCAGTATTTT
D gene: TRBD1; V gene: TRBV29-1; clone size: -; J gene: TRBJ1-3; CDR3 protein: CSVGTGYANTIYF; CDR3 DNA: TGCAGCGTGGGGACAGGGTATGCAAACACCATATATTTT
D gene: TRBD2; V gene: TRBV6-6; clone size: -; J gene: TRBJ2-1; CDR3 protein: CASRESGSSYNEQFF; CDR3 DNA: TGTGCCAGCAGAGAGAGCGGGAGCTCCTACAATGAGCAGTTCTTC
D gene: TRBD2; V gene: TRBV30; clone size: -; J gene: TRBJ2-5; CDR3 protein: CASGGAGGQETQYF; CDR3 DNA: TGTGCCAGCGGGGGGGCGGGAGGTCAAGAGACCCAGTACTTC
D gene: -; V gene: TRBV4-2; clone size: -; J gene: TRBJ1-1; CDR3 protein: CASSQEDLANTEAFF; CDR3 DNA: TGTGCCAGCAGCCAGGAGGACCTTGCGAACACTGAAGCTTTCTTT
D gene: -; V gene: TRBV5-1; clone size: -; J gene: TRBJ2-2; CDR3 protein: CASSLGSRTGELFF; CDR3 DNA: TGCGCCAGCAGCTTGGGTTCTCGGACCGGGGAGCTGTTTTTT
D gene: TRBD1; V gene: TRBV7-9; clone size: -; J gene: TRBJ1-3; CDR3 protein: CASSSRDRTAGIGNTIYF; CDR3 DNA: TGTGCCAGCAGCTCAAGGGACAGGACCGCAGGGATCGGAAACACCATATATTTT
D gene: -; V gene: TRBV29-1; clone size: -; J gene: TRBJ2-3; CDR3 protein: CSPGSGNTQYF; CDR3 DNA: TGCAGCCCCGGGTCCGGGAATACGCAGTATTTT
D gene: TRBD1; V gene: TRBV14; clone size: -; J gene: TRBJ2-3; CDR3 protein: CASSQKTGGTDTQYF; CDR3 DNA: TGTGCCAGCAGCCAGAAGACAGGGGGCACAGATACGCAGTATTTT
D gene: TRBD2; V gene: TRBV11-3; clone size: -; J gene: TRBJ2-1; CDR3 protein: CASSVLAGGSYNEQFF; CDR3 DNA: TGTGCCAGCAGCGTACTAGCGGGGGGGTCCTACAATGAGCAGTTCTTC
D gene: -; V gene: TRBV18; clone size: -; J gene: TRBJ1-5; CDR3 protein: CASSPQKNSNQPQHF; CDR3 DNA: TGTGCCAGCTCACCCCAGAAGAATAGCAATCAGCCCCAGCATTTT